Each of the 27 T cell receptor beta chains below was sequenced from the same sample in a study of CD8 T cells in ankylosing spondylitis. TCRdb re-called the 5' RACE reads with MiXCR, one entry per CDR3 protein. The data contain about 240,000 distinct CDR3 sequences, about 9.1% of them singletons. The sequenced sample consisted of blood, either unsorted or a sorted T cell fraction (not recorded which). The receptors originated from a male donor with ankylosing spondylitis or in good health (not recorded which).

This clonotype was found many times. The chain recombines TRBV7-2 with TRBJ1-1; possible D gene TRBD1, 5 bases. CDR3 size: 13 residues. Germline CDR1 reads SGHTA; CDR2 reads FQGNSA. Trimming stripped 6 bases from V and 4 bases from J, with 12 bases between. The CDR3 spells CASRIADTTEAFF. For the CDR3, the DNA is TGTGCCAGCAGGATAGCGGACACCACTGAAGCTTTCTTT.

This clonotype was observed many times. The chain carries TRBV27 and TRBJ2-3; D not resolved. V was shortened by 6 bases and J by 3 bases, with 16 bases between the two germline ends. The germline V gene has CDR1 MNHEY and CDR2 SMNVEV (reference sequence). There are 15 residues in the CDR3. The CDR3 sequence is CASRVTGFDTDTQYF. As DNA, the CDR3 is TGTGCCAGCAGAGTGACCGGTTTTGATACAGATACGCAGTATTTT.

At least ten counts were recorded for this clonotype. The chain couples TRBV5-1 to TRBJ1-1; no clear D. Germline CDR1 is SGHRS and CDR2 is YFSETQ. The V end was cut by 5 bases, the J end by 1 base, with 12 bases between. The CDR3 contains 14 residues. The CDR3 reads CASSLPGTNTEAFF. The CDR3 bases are TGCGCCAGCAGTCTCCCTGGTACGAACACTGAAGCTTTCTTT.

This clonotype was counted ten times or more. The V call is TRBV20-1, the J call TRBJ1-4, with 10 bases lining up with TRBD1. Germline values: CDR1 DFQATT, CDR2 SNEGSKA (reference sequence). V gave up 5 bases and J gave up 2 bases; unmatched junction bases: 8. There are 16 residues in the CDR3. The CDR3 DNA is TGCAGTGCTCCCAAGACAGGGGGCGCGACTAATGAAAAACTGTTTTTT. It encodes CSAPKTGGATNEKLFF.

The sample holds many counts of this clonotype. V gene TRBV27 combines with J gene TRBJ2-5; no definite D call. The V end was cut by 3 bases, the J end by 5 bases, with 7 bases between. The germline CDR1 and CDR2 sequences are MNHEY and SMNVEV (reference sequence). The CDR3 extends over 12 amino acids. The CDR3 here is CASSFPPETQYF. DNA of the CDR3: TGTGCCAGCAGTTTTCCCCCGGAGACCCAGTACTTC.

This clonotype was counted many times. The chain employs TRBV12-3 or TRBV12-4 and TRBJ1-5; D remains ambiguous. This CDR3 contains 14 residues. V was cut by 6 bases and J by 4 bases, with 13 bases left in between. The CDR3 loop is CASSSSGVNQPQHF. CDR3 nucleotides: TGTGCCAGCAGCTCTTCGGGTGTTAATCAGCCCCAGCATTTT.

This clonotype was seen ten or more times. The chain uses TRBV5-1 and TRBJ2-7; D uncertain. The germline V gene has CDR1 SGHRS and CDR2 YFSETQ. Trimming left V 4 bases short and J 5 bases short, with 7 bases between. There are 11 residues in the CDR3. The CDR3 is CASSEHDEQYF. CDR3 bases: TGCGCCAGCAGCGAACATGACGAGCAGTACTTC.

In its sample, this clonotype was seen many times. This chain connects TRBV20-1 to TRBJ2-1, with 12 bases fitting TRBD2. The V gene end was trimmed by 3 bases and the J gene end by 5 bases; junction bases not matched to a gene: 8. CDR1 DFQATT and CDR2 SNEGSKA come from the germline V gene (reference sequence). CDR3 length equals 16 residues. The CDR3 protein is CSARALAGGPDNEQFF. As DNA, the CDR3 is TGCAGTGCTAGGGCTCTAGCGGGAGGGCCCGACAATGAGCAGTTCTTC.

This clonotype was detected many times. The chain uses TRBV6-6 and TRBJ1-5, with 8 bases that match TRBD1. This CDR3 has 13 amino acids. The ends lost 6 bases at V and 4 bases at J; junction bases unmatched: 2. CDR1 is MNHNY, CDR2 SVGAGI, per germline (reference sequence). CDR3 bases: TGTGCCAGCAGCCGACAGGGGAATCAGCCCCAGCATTTT. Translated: CASSRQGNQPQHF.

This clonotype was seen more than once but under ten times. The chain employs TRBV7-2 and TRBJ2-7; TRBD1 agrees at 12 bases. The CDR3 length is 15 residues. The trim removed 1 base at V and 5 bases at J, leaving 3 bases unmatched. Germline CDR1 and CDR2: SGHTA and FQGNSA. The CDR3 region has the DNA TGTGCCAGCAGCTTAGAGGGACAGGGGGCCGACGAGCAGTACTTC. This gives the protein CASSLEGQGADEQYF.

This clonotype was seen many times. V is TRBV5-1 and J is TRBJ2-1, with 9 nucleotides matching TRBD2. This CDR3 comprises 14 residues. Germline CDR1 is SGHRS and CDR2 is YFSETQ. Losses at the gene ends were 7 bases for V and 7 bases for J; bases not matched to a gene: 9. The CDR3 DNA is TGCGCCAGCTCATGGGCTAGCGGGAATAATGAGCAGTTCTTC. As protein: CASSWASGNNEQFF. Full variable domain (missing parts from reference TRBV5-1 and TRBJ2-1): KAGVTQTPRYLIKTRGQQVTLSCSPISGHRSVSWYQQTPGQGLQFLFEYFSETQRNKGNFPGRFSGRQFSNSRSEMNVSTLELGDSALYLCASSWASGNNEQFFGPGTRLTVL.

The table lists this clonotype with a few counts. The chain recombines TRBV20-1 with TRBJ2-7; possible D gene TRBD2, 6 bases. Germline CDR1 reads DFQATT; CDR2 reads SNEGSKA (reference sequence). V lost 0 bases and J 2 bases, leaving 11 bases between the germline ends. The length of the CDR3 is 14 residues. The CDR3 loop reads CSARELADTYEQYF. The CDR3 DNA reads TGCAGTGCTAGAGAACTAGCCGATACCTACGAGCAGTACTTC.

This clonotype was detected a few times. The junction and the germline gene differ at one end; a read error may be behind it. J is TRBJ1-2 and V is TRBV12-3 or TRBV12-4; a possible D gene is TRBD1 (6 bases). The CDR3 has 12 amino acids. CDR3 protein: CASSSTGNGYPF. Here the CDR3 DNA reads TGTGCCAGCAGTTCGACAGGAAATGGCTACCCCTTC.

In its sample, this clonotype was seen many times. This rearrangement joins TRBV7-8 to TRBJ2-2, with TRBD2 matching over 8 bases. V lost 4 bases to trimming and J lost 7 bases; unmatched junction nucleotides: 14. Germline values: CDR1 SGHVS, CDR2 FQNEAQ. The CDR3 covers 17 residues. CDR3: CASSSESGRGLSGELFF. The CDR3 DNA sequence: TGTGCCAGCAGCTCGGAGAGCGGGAGAGGATTGAGCGGGGAGCTGTTTTTT.

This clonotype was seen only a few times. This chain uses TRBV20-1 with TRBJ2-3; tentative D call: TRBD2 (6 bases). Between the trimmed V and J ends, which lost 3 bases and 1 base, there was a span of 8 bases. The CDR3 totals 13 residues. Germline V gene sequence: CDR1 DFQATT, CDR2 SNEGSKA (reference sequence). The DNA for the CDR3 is TGCAGTGCTAGGGGGGAGGGCACAGATACGCAGTATTTT. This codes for CSARGEGTDTQYF.

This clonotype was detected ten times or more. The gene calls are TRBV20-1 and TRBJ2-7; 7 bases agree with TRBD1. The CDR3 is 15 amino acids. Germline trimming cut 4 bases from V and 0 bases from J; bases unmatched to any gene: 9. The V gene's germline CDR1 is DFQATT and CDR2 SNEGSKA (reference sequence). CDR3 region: CSATRRGPSSYEQYF. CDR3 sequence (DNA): TGCAGTGCTACTCGAAGGGGGCCGAGCTCCTACGAGCAGTACTTC.

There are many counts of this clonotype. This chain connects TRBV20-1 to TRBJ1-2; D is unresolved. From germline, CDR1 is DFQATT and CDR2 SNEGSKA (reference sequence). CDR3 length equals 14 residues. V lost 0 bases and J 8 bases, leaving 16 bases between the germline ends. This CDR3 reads CSARDSITRRGYTF. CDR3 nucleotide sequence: TGCAGTGCTAGAGATTCCATTACAAGGAGGGGCTACACCTTC.

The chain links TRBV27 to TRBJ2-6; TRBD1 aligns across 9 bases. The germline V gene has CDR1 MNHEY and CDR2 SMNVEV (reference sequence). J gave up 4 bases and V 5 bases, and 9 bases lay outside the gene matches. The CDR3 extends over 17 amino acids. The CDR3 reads CASSLHGTGLGANVLTF. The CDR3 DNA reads TGTGCCAGCAGTCTTCATGGGACAGGGCTCGGGGCCAACGTCCTGACTTTC.

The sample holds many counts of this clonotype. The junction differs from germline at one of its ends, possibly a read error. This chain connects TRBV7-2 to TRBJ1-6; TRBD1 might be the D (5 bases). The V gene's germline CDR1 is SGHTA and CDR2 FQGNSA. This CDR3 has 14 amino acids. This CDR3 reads CASSLAGGNSPLHF. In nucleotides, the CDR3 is TGTGCCAGCAGCCTAGCCGGGGGGAATTCACCCCTCCACTTT.

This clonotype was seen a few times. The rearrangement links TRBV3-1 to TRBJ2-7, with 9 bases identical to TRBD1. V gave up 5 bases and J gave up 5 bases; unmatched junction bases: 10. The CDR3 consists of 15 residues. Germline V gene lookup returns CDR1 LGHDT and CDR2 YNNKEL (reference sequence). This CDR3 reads CASSYRGRSADEQYF. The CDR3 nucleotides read TGTGCCAGCAGCTACAGGGGGCGTTCGGCGGACGAGCAGTACTTC.

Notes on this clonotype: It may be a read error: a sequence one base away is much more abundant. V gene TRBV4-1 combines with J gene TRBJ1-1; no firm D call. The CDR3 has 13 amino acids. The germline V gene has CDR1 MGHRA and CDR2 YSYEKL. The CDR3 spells CASSPAANTEALF. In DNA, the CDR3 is TGCGCCAGCAGCCCAGCCGCCAACACTGAAGCTCTCTTT.

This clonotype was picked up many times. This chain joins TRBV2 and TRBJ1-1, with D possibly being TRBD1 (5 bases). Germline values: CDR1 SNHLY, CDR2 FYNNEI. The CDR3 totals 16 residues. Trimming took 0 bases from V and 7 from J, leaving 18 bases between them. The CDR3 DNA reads TGTGCCAGCAGTGAAGCGCTTCGGGTCGGGGGGATTGAAGCTTTCTTT. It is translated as CASSEALRVGGIEAFF.

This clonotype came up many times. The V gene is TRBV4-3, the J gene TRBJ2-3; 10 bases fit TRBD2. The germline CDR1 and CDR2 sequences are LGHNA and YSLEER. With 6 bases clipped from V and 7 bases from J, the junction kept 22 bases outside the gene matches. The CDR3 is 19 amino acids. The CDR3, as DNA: TGCGCCAGCAGTCGAGAAAGCGGGAGGGCCGTGGAAGCACTCTATACGCAGTATTTT. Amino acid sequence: CASSRESGRAVEALYTQYF.

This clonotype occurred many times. CDR3 coding DNA: TGTGCCAGCAGTTACTCGAAGATGGTAAACAGGGGCAGACAACTCGGCACAGATACGCAGTATTTT. Translating gives CASSYSKMVNRGRQLGTDTQYF. This chain links TRBV6-2 or TRBV6-3 with TRBJ2-3, with 7 bases matching TRBD1. The CDR3 extends over 22 amino acids. CDR1 is MNHEY, CDR2 SVGEGT, per germline. J gave up 1 base and V 0 bases, and 22 bases lay outside the gene matches.

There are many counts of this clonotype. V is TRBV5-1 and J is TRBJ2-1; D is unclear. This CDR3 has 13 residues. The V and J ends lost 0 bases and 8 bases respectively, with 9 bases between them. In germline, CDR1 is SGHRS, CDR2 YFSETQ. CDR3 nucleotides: TGCGCCAGCAGCTTGGGTCCCCGGGATGAGCAGTTCTTC. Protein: CASSLGPRDEQFF.

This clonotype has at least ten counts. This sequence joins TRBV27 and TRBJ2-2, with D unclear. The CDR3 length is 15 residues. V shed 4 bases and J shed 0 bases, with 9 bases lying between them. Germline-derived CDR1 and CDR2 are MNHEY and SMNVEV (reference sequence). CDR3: CASSSMGSNTGELFF. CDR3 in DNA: TGTGCCAGCAGTTCGATGGGGTCGAACACCGGGGAGCTGTTTTTT.

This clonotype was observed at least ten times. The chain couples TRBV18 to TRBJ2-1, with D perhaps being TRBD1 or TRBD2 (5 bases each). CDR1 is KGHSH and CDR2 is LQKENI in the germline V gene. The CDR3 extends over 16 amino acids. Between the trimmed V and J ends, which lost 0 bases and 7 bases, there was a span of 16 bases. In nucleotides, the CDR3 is TGTGCCAGCTCACCACCAGGGACGGCCGGGTTGAATGAGCAGTTCTTC. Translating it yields CASSPPGTAGLNEQFF.